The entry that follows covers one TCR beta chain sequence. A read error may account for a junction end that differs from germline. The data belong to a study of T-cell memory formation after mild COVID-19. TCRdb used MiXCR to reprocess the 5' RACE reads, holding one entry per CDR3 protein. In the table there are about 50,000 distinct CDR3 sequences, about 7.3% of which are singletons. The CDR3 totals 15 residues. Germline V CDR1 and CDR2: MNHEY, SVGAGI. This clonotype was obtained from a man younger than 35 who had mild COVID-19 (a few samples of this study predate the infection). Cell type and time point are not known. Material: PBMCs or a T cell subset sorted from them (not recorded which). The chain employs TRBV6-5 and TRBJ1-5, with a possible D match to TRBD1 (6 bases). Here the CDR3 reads CVSSYSPQGNQPQHF. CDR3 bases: TGTGTCAGCAGTTACTCGCCTCAGGGGAATCAGCCCCAGCATTTT.